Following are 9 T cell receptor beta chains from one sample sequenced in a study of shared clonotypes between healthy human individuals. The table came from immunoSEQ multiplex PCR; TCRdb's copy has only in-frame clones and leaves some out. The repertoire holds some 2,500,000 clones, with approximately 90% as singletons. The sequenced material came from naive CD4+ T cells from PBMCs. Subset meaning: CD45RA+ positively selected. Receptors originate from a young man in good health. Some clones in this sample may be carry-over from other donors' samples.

DNA for the CDR3: TGTGCCAGCAGCCAATTGGGGGGGAACTTGAATGGCTACACCTTC. It encodes CASSQLGGNLNGYTF. This chain connects TRBV4-2 to TRBJ1-2; D perhaps matches TRBD1 (5 bases). V lost 2 bases and J 6 bases, leaving 16 bases between the germline ends. The germline V gene has CDR1 LGHNA and CDR2 YNFKEQ. This CDR3 is built from 15 residues.

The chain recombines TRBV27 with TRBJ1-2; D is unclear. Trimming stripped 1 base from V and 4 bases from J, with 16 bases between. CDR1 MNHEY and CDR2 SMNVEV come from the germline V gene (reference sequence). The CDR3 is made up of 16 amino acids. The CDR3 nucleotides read TGTGCCAGCAGTTTATGGGCGGCAGGTGCCTTCTATGGCTACACCTTC. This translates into CASSLWAAGAFYGYTF.

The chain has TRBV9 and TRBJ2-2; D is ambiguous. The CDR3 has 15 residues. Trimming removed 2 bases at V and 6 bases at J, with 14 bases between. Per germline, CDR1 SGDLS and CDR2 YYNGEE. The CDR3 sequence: CASSVAAFSPGELFF. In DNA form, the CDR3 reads TGTGCCAGCAGCGTTGCTGCTTTTTCTCCCGGGGAGCTGTTTTTT. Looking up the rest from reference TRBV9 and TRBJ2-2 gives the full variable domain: DSGVTQTPKHLITATGQRVTLRCSPRSGDLSVYWYQQSLDQGLQFLIQYYNGEERAKGNILERFSAQQFPDLHSELNLSSLELGDSALYFCASSVAAFSPGELFFGEGSRLTVL.

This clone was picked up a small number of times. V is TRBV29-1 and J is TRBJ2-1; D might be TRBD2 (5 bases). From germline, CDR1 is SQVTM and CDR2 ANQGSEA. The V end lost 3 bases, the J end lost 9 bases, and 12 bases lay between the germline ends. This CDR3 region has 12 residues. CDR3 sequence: CSVDSSSSEQFF. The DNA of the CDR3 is TGCAGCGTTGATTCTAGCTCGAGTGAGCAGTTCTTC.

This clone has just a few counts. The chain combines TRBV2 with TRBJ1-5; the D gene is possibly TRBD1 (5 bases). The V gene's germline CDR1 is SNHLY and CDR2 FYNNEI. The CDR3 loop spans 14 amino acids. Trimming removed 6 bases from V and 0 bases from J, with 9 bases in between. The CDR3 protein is CASRPTDSNQPQHF. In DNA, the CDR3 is TGTGCCAGCAGGCCGACAGATAGCAATCAGCCCCAGCATTTT.

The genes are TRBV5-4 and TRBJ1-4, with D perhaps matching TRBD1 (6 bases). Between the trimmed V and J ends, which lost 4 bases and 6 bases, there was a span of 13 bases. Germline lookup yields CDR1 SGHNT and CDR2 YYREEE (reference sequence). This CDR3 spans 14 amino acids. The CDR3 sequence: CASSARGGDEKLFF. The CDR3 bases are TGTGCCAGCAGCGCTAGAGGGGGGGATGAAAAACTGTTTTTT.

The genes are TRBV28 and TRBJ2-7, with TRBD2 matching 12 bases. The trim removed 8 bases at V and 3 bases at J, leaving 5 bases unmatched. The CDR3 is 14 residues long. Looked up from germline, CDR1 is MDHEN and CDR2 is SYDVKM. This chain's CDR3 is CASGTSGRIYEQYF. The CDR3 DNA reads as TGTGCCAGCGGTACTAGCGGGAGGATCTACGAGCAGTACTTC.

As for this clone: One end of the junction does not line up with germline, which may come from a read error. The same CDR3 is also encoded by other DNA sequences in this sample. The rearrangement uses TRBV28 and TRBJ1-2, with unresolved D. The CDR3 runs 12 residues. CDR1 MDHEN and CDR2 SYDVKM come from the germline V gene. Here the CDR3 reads CASSFPNYGYTF. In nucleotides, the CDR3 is TGTGCCAGCAGTTTCCCTAATTATGGCTACACCTTC.

CDR3 DNA sequence: TGCAGCGTTGCTCGACAGGAGCAAGAGACCCAGTACTTC. Residues: CSVARQEQETQYF. The rearrangement uses TRBV29-1 and TRBJ2-5; a weak D match, TRBD1 (6 bases). There are 13 residues in the CDR3. Germline loops: CDR1 SQVTM, CDR2 ANQGSEA. Trimming pared 4 bases from V and 2 bases from J, leaving 11 bases between.